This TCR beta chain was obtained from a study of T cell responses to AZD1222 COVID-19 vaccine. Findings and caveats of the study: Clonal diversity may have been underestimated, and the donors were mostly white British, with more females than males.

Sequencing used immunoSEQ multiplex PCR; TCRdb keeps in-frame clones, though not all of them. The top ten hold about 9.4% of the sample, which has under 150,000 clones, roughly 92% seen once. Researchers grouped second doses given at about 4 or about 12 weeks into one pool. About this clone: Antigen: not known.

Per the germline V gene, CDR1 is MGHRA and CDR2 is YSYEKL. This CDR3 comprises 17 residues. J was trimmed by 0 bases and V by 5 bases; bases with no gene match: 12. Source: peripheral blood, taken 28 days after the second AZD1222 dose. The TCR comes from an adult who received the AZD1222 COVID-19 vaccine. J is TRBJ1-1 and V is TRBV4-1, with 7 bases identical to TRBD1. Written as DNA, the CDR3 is TGCGCCAGCAGCAGCGGGTTTACAGGGGATGTGAACACTGAAGCTTTCTTT. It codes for CASSSGFTGDVNTEAFF.